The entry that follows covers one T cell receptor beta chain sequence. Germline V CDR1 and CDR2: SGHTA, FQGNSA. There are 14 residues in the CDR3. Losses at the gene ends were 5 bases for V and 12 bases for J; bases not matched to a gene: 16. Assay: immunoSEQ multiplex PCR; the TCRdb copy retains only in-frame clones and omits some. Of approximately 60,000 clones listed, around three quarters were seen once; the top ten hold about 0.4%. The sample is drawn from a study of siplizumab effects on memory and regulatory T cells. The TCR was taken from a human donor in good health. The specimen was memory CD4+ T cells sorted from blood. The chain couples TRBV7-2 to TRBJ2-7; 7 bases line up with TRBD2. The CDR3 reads CASSLPLLAATPYF. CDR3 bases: TGTGCCAGCAGCCTACCCCTCCTAGCGGCGACTCCGTACTTC.